This T cell receptor beta chain appears in the sequencing data of a study of CD8 T cells in ankylosing spondylitis. Study observations and caveats: Ankylosing spondylitis blood appeared to be characterized by a TCR beta motif of eight highly homologous variants.

On this clonotype: Its antigen is as yet unknown. The junction differs from germline at one of its ends, possibly a read error.

TCRdb redid the calling of the 5' RACE reads with MiXCR, one entry per CDR3 protein. Of roughly 450,000 distinct CDR3 sequences listed, 26% are singletons. The CDR3 is made up of 12 amino acids. CDR1 SGHRS and CDR2 YFSETQ come from the germline V gene. The specimen sequenced was blood, either unsorted or a sorted T cell fraction (not recorded which). The clonotype originates from a male donor with ankylosing spondylitis. The chain recombines TRBV5-1 with TRBJ1-1; D ambiguous. CDR3 bases: TGCGCCAGCCGCTTAAGGAACACTGAAGCTTTCTTT. Translated: CASRLRNTEAFF. The full variable domain, completed using reference TRBV5-1 and TRBJ1-1, is KAGVTQTPRYLIKTRGQQVTLSCSPISGHRSVSWYQQTPGQGLQFLFEYFSETQRNKGNFPGRFSGRQFSNSRSEMNVSTLELGDSALYLCASRLRNTEAFFGQGTRLTVV.